These T cell receptor beta chains were read from a single sample in a study of post-analysis software for immune sequencing data. TCRdb itself ran the PCR reads through MiXCR, one entry per CDR3 protein. The table shows about 770,000 distinct CDR3 sequences, with around 42% occurring only once. Sequences were obtained from blood. The source of these receptors is a girl aged 10 to 17 with multiple sclerosis. Both conserved end residues are part of each CDR3. A D gene is named only where the DNA matches it firmly. Size is omitted from some rows. Given values are once, few, many or a class for expanded clones.

D gene: TRBD2
J gene: TRBJ2-5
V gene: TRBV12-3/TRBV12-4
clone size: few
CDR3 DNA: TGTGCCAGCAGTCCTGGGGGAGGGCGGGAGACCCAGTACTTC
CDR3 protein: CASSPGGGRETQYF

D gene: -
J gene: TRBJ2-7
V gene: TRBV6-2/TRBV6-3
clone size: few
CDR3 DNA: TGTGCCAGCAGTTCCGGGGGACCCCAATCCTACTACGAGCAGTACTTC
CDR3 protein: CASSSGGPQSYYEQYF

D gene: -
J gene: TRBJ2-7
V gene: TRBV7-2
clone size: many
CDR3 DNA: TGTGCCAGCAGCTTACTGCGGGGCTACGAGCAGTACTTC
CDR3 protein: CASSLLRGYEQYF

D gene: TRBD1
J gene: TRBJ1-3
V gene: TRBV7-6
clone size: -
CDR3 DNA: TGTGCCAGCAGCTTATATGGGACAGGTCAATTGGGAAACACCATATATTTT
CDR3 protein: CASSLYGTGQLGNTIYF

D gene: -
J gene: TRBJ1-2
V gene: TRBV12-3/TRBV12-4
clone size: -
CDR3 DNA: TGTGCCAGCAGCCCCGGCCCCTTTTCGGGCTATGGCTACACCTTC
CDR3 protein: CASSPGPFSGYGYTF

D gene: TRBD1
J gene: TRBJ2-5
V gene: TRBV9
clone size: -
CDR3 DNA: TGTGCCAGCAGCGGCCAGGCCGGACAGGGTCACACCCAGTACTTC
CDR3 protein: CASSGQAGQGHTQYF

D gene: -
J gene: TRBJ1-6
V gene: TRBV12-3/TRBV12-4
clone size: few
CDR3 DNA: TGTGCCAGCAGTTTGTCCGGGGAGACCTATAATTCACCCCTCCACTTT
CDR3 protein: CASSLSGETYNSPLHF

D gene: -
J gene: TRBJ2-4
V gene: TRBV4-3
clone size: once
CDR3 DNA: TGCGCCAGCAGCCAAGAATGGCGGGTGGAAGGAGCCAAAAACATTCAGTACTTC
CDR3 protein: CASSQEWRVEGAKNIQYF

D gene: TRBD2
J gene: TRBJ2-1
V gene: TRBV9
clone size: -
CDR3 DNA: TGTGCCAGCAGCGTATCGACTAGCGGGGGGTTCTACAATGAGCAGTTCTTC
CDR3 protein: CASSVSTSGGFYNEQFF

D gene: TRBD1
J gene: TRBJ1-2
V gene: TRBV12-3/TRBV12-4
clone size: -
CDR3 DNA: TGTGCCAGCAGTTCCCCCGGACAGGGGTTAGCTAACTATGGCTACACCTTC
CDR3 protein: CASSSPGQGLANYGYTF

D gene: TRBD2
J gene: TRBJ2-1
V gene: TRBV20-1
clone size: once
CDR3 DNA: TGCAGTGCTAGAGGGGTAGCGGGAGGAGATGAGCAGTTCTTC
CDR3 protein: CSARGVAGGDEQFF

D gene: -
J gene: TRBJ1-2
V gene: TRBV9
clone size: -
CDR3 DNA: TGTGCCAGCAGCGACAGGGTGCATGGCTACACCTTC
CDR3 protein: CASSDRVHGYTF

D gene: -
J gene: TRBJ2-3
V gene: TRBV29-1
clone size: few
CDR3 DNA: TGCAGCGTTGATATGAGTTGGGGGTCGTTCACAGATACGCAGTATTTT
CDR3 protein: CSVDMSWGSFTDTQYF

D gene: TRBD1
J gene: TRBJ2-5
V gene: TRBV7-7
clone size: -
CDR3 DNA: TGTGCTAGCAGCCTAGAGGACAGGGCCCAAGAGACCCAGTACTTC
CDR3 protein: CASSLEDRAQETQYF

D gene: -
J gene: TRBJ2-7
V gene: TRBV7-8
clone size: -
CDR3 DNA: TGTGCCAGCAGCTTAAAAGGACGGAGCCCCTACGAGCAGTACTTC
CDR3 protein: CASSLKGRSPYEQYF

D gene: TRBD2
J gene: TRBJ2-7
V gene: TRBV20-1
clone size: few
CDR3 DNA: TGCAGTGCAGAAGATACCGGGACTAGTGACACCTACGAGCAGTACTTC
CDR3 protein: CSAEDTGTSDTYEQYF

D gene: TRBD1
J gene: TRBJ1-2
V gene: TRBV25-1
clone size: few
CDR3 DNA: TGTGCCAGCAGTGAATGGGGAGGGGGCCCAGCCAGGAGCTATGGCTACACCTTC
CDR3 protein: CASSEWGGGPARSYGYTF

D gene: TRBD1
J gene: TRBJ1-4
V gene: TRBV5-1
clone size: -
CDR3 DNA: TGCGCCACTTCCGGGACAGGGGTGGAAAAACTGTTTTTT
CDR3 protein: CATSGTGVEKLFF

D gene: -
J gene: TRBJ2-7
V gene: TRBV10-2
clone size: -
CDR3 DNA: TGCGCCAGCAGTGATGAACTAGACTCCTACGAGCAGTACTTC
CDR3 protein: CASSDELDSYEQYF

D gene: -
J gene: TRBJ1-5
V gene: TRBV5-1
clone size: -
CDR3 DNA: TGCGCCAGCAGCTGGCGGGGAGGGGACGGGGGTTCGAGCAATCAGCCCCAGCATTTT
CDR3 protein: CASSWRGGDGGSSNQPQHF

D gene: -
J gene: TRBJ2-1
V gene: TRBV7-3
clone size: few
CDR3 DNA: TGTGCCAGCAGCTTCACGGGACGGAGCTACAATGAGCAGTTCTTC
CDR3 protein: CASSFTGRSYNEQFF

D gene: TRBD1
J gene: TRBJ1-2
V gene: TRBV7-9
clone size: -
CDR3 DNA: TGTGCCAGCAGCCCCAAGACAGGGGATGGCTACACCTTC
CDR3 protein: CASSPKTGDGYTF

D gene: TRBD2
J gene: TRBJ2-1
V gene: TRBV30
clone size: -
CDR3 DNA: TGTGCCTGGAGCGGGACTAGCGGGAGTGGTAGTGAGCAGTTCTTC
CDR3 protein: CAWSGTSGSGSEQFF